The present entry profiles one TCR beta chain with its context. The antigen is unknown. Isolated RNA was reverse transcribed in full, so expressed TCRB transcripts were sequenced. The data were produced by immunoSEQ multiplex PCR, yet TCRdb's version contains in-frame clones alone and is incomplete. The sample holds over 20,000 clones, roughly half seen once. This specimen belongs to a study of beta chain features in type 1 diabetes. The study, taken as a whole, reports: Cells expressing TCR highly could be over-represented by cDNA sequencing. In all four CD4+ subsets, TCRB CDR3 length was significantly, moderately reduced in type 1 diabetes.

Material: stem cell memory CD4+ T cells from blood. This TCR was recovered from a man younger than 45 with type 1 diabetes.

The CDR3, as DNA: TGTGCCTGGAGTGTAACTACTAGCGGGGGGCAGACCCAGTACTTC. This encodes CAWSVTTSGGQTQYF. This sequence joins TRBV30 and TRBJ2-5; TRBD2 agrees at 12 bases. V shed 0 bases and J 6 bases; nucleotides not matched to a gene: 5. The CDR3 runs 15 residues. The germline gives CDR1 GTSNPN, CDR2 SVGIG (reference sequence). Filled out from reference TRBV30 and TRBJ2-5, the complete variable domain reads SQTIHQWPATLVQPVGSPLSLECTVEGTSNPNLYWYRQAAGRGLQLLFYSVGIGQISSEVPQNLSASRPQDRQFILSSKKLLLSDSGFYLCAWSVTTSGGQTQYFGPGTRLLVL.